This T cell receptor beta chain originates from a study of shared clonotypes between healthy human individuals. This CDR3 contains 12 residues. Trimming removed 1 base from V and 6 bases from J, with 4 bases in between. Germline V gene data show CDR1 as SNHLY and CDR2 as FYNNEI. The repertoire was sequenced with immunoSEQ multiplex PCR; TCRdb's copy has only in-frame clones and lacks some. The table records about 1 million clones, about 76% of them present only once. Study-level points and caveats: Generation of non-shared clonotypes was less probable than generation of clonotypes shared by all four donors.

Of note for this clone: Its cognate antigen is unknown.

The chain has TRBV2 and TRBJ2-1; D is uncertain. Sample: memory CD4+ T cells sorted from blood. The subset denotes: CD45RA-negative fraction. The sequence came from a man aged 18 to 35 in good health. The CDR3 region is CASSEGGNEQFF. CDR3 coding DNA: TGTGCCAGCAGTGAAGGGGGCAATGAGCAGTTCTTC.